This passage covers 5 T cell receptor beta chains from one sample sequenced in a study of CD8 T cells in Susac syndrome. RNA in amounts of roughly 0.45 to 1 ug was reverse transcribed with random hexamers. TCRdb analysed the immunoSEQ multiplex PCR reads with MiXCR anew, one entry per CDR3 protein. The table lists 150,000 to 200,000 distinct CDR3 sequences, 91% of them singletons. Sequencing used CD4+ T cells from PBMCs. These TCRs come from a human donor with Susac syndrome.

This rearrangement joins TRBV29-1 to TRBJ2-1; 11 bases line up with TRBD2. J gave up 8 bases and V 6 bases, and 12 bases lay outside the gene matches. CDR3 length: 15 amino acids. CDR1 and CDR2 (germline): SQVTM, ANQGSEA. The CDR3 spells CSVPRLAGSVDEQFF. The CDR3 nucleotides are TGCAGCGTGCCCCGACTAGCGGGAAGTGTAGATGAGCAGTTCTTC.

This clonotype was seen a handful of times. J is TRBJ2-7 and V is TRBV14; D gene uncertain. V shed 4 bases and J shed 0 bases, with 10 bases lying between them. CDR3 length: 14 residues. Germline CDR1 reads SGHDN; CDR2 reads FVKESK. The CDR3 DNA is TGTGCCAGCAGCCTGTCCGTGAGCTCCTACGAGCAGTACTTC. It encodes CASSLSVSSYEQYF.

J is TRBJ1-1 and V is TRBV12-3 or TRBV12-4; possible D gene TRBD1, 6 bases. This CDR3 is built from 12 residues. V was cut by 5 bases and J by 10 bases, with 14 bases left in between. The CDR3 protein is CASSRTQGTAFF. As DNA, the CDR3 is TGTGCCAGCAGTCGCACTCAGGGGACAGCTTTCTTT.

The chain has TRBV7-2 and TRBJ1-1; D unresolved. V lost 3 bases and J lost 4, with 9 bases in between. Germline V gene lookup returns CDR1 SGHTA and CDR2 FQGNSA. The CDR3 loop spans 13 amino acids. The CDR3 region is CASSLMQATEAFF. The CDR3, as DNA: TGTGCCAGCAGCTTGATGCAAGCCACTGAAGCTTTCTTT.

V usage is TRBV20-1 and J usage is TRBJ2-7, with D unclear. The germline V gene has CDR1 DFQATT and CDR2 SNEGSKA (reference sequence). Trimming removed 3 bases from V and 3 bases from J, with 9 bases in between. The CDR3 sequence is 12 residues long. The CDR3 sequence: CSASWQLYEQYF. DNA for the CDR3: TGCAGTGCTAGCTGGCAACTCTACGAGCAGTACTTC.